Listed below are T cell receptor beta chains from one sample, sequenced in a study of beta chain features in type 1 diabetes. Clones were read by immunoSEQ multiplex PCR, and TCRdb kept only the in-frame ones, dropping some. The sample consists of around 240,000 clones, 16% of them appearing once. Sequenced sample: naive CD4+ T cells from blood. Every receptor here comes from a man aged 25-45 years with type 1 diabetes. Both conserved end residues are part of each CDR3. A D gene is named only where the DNA matches it firmly. Only part of the rows carry a size: once, few, many, or a class if the clone is expanded.

DNA | CDR3 | J | size | V | D
TGTGCCAGCACCATTGCTGCCGGGACATCCAAGCAGTACTTC | CASTIAAGTSKQYF | TRBJ2-7 | few | TRBV7-9 | -
TGTGCCAGCAGCCACGACACCCGGACAGGGCAGTACGAGCAGTACTTC | CASSHDTRTGQYEQYF | TRBJ2-7 | - | TRBV7-2 | TRBD1
TGTGCCAGCAGCCGGGTCGGCAGCGGGAACCCTGAAGAGACCCAGTACTTC | CASSRVGSGNPEETQYF | TRBJ2-5 | - | TRBV7-2 | TRBD2
TGCGCCAGCAGCCTGACTGGAGGCGGGGAGCTGTTTTTT | CASSLTGGGELFF | TRBJ2-2 | - | TRBV4-1 | -
TGTGCCAGCAGTTTTAGCGGGAGAGTCGACGAGCAGTACTTC | CASSFSGRVDEQYF | TRBJ2-7 | few | TRBV9 | TRBD2
TGTGCCAGCAGTGATTCCCGGACAGGGGGCTACGAGCAGTACTTC | CASSDSRTGGYEQYF | TRBJ2-7 | few | TRBV25-1 | TRBD1
TGCAGCGTTCGCGACAGGGCAGACTCCTACGAGCAGTACTTC | CSVRDRADSYEQYF | TRBJ2-7 | few | TRBV29-1 | TRBD1
TGTGCCAGCAGCTTAACGGTATCGGTTGGGGCCAACGTCCTGACTTTC | CASSLTVSVGANVLTF | TRBJ2-6 | - | TRBV7-2 | -
TGCGCCAGCAGCCAAGACGTTGGACGGCTAAATGAGCAGTTCTTC | CASSQDVGRLNEQFF | TRBJ2-1 | few | TRBV4-1 | -
TGTGCCAGCAGCGCGGGGGTGGTAGAGACCCAGTACTTC | CASSAGVVETQYF | TRBJ2-5 | - | TRBV9 | -
TGCGCCAGCAGCTTCGGGCAAGGTAGCGAGCAGTACTTC | CASSFGQGSEQYF | TRBJ2-7 | - | TRBV5-1 | -
TGCGCCAGCAGCCAAGATTTCGGGGGCGGGAGCTCCTACGAGCAGTACTTC | CASSQDFGGGSSYEQYF | TRBJ2-7 | few | TRBV4-3 | -
TGTGCCAGCAGCTTAAGTTTAACCGGGGAGCTGTTTTTT | CASSLSLTGELFF | TRBJ2-2 | - | TRBV7-2 | -
TGTGCCAGCAGCACACAACAGAACACTGAAGCTTTCTTT | CASSTQQNTEAFF | TRBJ1-1 | - | TRBV7-3 | -
TGCAGCGCTAAGGGGGACTTGCCGGGAAACACCATATATTTT | CSAKGDLPGNTIYF | TRBJ1-3 | - | TRBV29-1 | -
TGTGCCGGGAGTACCCTGAACTCTGGGGCCAACGTCCTGACTTTC | CAGSTLNSGANVLTF | TRBJ2-6 | few | TRBV30 | -
TGTGCCAGCAGCCAAGATCTCGGACAGGGGCCGGATGAGCAGTTCTTC | CASSQDLGQGPDEQFF | TRBJ2-1 | - | TRBV14 | TRBD1
TGTGCCAGCAGCTCCGATTCGGAGGCCTATGGCTACACCTTC | CASSSDSEAYGYTF | TRBJ1-2 | few | TRBV7-2 | -
TGCAGCGCCCAAGGACAGGGGGCGTTCGAGCAGTACTTC | CSAQGQGAFEQYF | TRBJ2-7 | few | TRBV29-1 | TRBD1
TGTGCCAGCAGATGGACAGGCTCTAGCAATCAGCCCCAGCATTTT | CASRWTGSSNQPQHF | TRBJ1-5 | - | TRBV27 | TRBD1
TGCAGCGTTGAGCGGGAGACCCAGTACTTC | CSVERETQYF | TRBJ2-5 | few | TRBV29-1 | -
TGTGCCAGCAGGGAGGACAGCTCCTACAATGAGCAGTTCTTC | CASREDSSYNEQFF | TRBJ2-1 | few | TRBV6-5 | -
TGCGCCAGCAGCCAAATCCCCCCGAAAGCTAGCATCAATGAGCAGTTCTTC | CASSQIPPKASINEQFF | TRBJ2-1 | few | TRBV4-1 | -
TGTGCCAGCAGCCTGGGACTAGCGTCCTACAATGAGCAGTTCTTC | CASSLGLASYNEQFF | TRBJ2-1 | - | TRBV7-3 | TRBD2
TGTGCCAGCAGTGACGGGCACCAGTACTTC | CASSDGHQYF | TRBJ2-7 | few | TRBV2 | -
TGTGCCAGCAGCCAAACTCTCGACAATGAGCAGTTCTTC | CASSQTLDNEQFF | TRBJ2-1 | - | TRBV14 | -
TGTGCCAGCAGCTTAGCGGCTAGCGGGCCTTACAATGAGCAGTTCTTC | CASSLAASGPYNEQFF | TRBJ2-1 | few | TRBV7-9 | TRBD2
TGTGCCATCAAAGATAGCGGGAGGGCCGAGAACATTCAGTACTTC | CAIKDSGRAENIQYF | TRBJ2-4 | few | TRBV10-3 | TRBD2
TGTGCCAGCAGCCAAGATCCGACGACAGGGAAAGAGACCCAGTACTTC | CASSQDPTTGKETQYF | TRBJ2-5 | - | TRBV4-2 | TRBD1
TGTGCCAGCAGCTCAGACGCAGATACGCAGTATTTT | CASSSDADTQYF | TRBJ2-3 | few | TRBV7-8 | -
TGCGCCAGCACCCCAAGACCAGCGAGCGAGCAGTACTTC | CASTPRPASEQYF | TRBJ2-7 | - | TRBV5-1 | -
TGTGCCAGCAGGAGGGATGGGGCCAACGTCCTGACTTTC | CASRRDGANVLTF | TRBJ2-6 | - | TRBV25-1 | -
TGTGCCTGGATAGGAGGGGGCAATGAGCAGTTCTTC | CAWIGGGNEQFF | TRBJ2-1 | few | TRBV30 | -
TGCAGCGTTGTGGTCTCTGGGGCCAACGTCCTGACTTTC | CSVVVSGANVLTF | TRBJ2-6 | - | TRBV29-1 | -
TGCGCCAGCAGCCAACCGATCTCACCGGGGCGGGAGGGCCGTGAGACCCAGTACTTC | CASSQPISPGREGRETQYF | TRBJ2-5 | - | TRBV4-1 | TRBD2
TGTGCCAGCAGCTTAAGGACAGCCAGGGGGAACTTCTACGAGCAGTACTTC | CASSLRTARGNFYEQYF | TRBJ2-7 | few | TRBV7-9 | TRBD1
TGTGCCAGCATGGTTGAAACCTATGGCTACACCTTC | CASMVETYGYTF | TRBJ1-2 | - | TRBV28 | -
TGCAGCGCTCCGGGTACTAGCGGTTTTTCAGATACGCAGTATTTT | CSAPGTSGFSDTQYF | TRBJ2-3 | - | TRBV29-1 | TRBD2
TGTGCCAGCTCACCATCGGCAGGGGGCGAGACCCAGTACTTC | CASSPSAGGETQYF | TRBJ2-5 | - | TRBV18 | TRBD1
TGTGCCAGCACTCCCCCTTTACGGGACCAAGAGACCCAGTACTTC | CASTPPLRDQETQYF | TRBJ2-5 | - | TRBV6-5 | -
TGTGCCACCGATGCCCAGAGTTGGGTACGTTCGCAGTACTTC | CATDAQSWVRSQYF | TRBJ2-4 | few | TRBV6-1 | -
TGTGCCTCTCGGACCTACGAGCAGTACTTC | CASRTYEQYF | TRBJ2-7 | - | TRBV30 | -
TGTGCCAGCAGCGTACCGAGCTCCTACGAGCAGTACTTC | CASSVPSSYEQYF | TRBJ2-7 | few | TRBV9 | -
TGTGCCAGCAACAGGCAAGAGACCCAGTACTTC | CASNRQETQYF | TRBJ2-5 | - | TRBV7-9 | -
TGTGCCAGCACGACAGGATACGAGCAGTACTTC | CASTTGYEQYF | TRBJ2-7 | - | TRBV7-9 | -
TGTGCCTGGACAGGGAGAAACACCATATATTTT | CAWTGRNTIYF | TRBJ1-3 | - | TRBV30 | -
TGTGCCAGCAGCTTGGAGGGAAACTACGAGCAGTACTTC | CASSLEGNYEQYF | TRBJ2-7 | few | TRBV7-9 | -
TGTGCCAGCAGCTTAGGGACAGGGGGCCTTCGCGGCTACACCTTC | CASSLGTGGLRGYTF | TRBJ1-2 | - | TRBV6-5 | TRBD1
TGTGCCTGGAGTGTTGGCAGTACCGCAACTAATGAAAAACTGTTTTTT | CAWSVGSTATNEKLFF | TRBJ1-4 | - | TRBV30 | -
TGCAGCGTTTGTGTGGGTATGAACACTGAAGCTTTCTTT | CSVCVGMNTEAFF | TRBJ1-1 | few | TRBV29-1 | -
TGTGCCTGGAGTCGGGACTACAACAATGAGCAGTTCTTC | CAWSRDYNNEQFF | TRBJ2-1 | - | TRBV30 | TRBD2